This T cell receptor beta chain was recorded in a study of blood T cell repertoires in COVID-19. Study overall: PBMCs, B-cell-depleted T cells, or T cells were the source of the cDNA or gDNA that made up the material.

This clone has a single count. Per the authors' pipeline: Reference gene primer amplification gave estimated nucleated cell counts. Assay: immunoSEQ multiplex PCR; the TCRdb copy retains only in-frame clones and omits some. The V and J calls and the clone size are those of that table, but D and trimming were determined from the DNA. The sample carries about 57,000 clones, roughly 82% recorded once. Germline V gene data show CDR1 as SGDLS and CDR2 as YYNGEE. With V trimmed by 4 bases and J by 0 bases, 8 bases remained unmatched. The CDR3 consists of 16 residues. This chain links TRBV9 with TRBJ2-3, with 7 bases identical to TRBD1. This TCR came from a woman aged 55-75 years with acute or convalescent COVID-19. Sample: peripheral blood. This CDR3 reads CASSTGTASSTDTQYF. CDR3 nucleotides: TGTGCCAGCAGCACCGGGACAGCCTCTAGCACAGATACGCAGTATTTT.